This entry lists 30 T cell receptor beta chains sequenced from one sample in a study of blood T cells in healthy people across ages. A J-beta primer mix and a sample-barcoded 5' primer were used in a second PCR of roughly 6 to 11 cycles. TCRdb re-called the 5' RACE reads with MiXCR, one entry per CDR3 protein. The sample yields approximately 1,700,000 distinct CDR3 sequences, roughly two fifths seen once. Specimen: blood. These receptors were taken from a human donor in good health.

This clonotype was found many times. The chain carries TRBV12-3 or TRBV12-4 and TRBJ1-2; 8 bases are shared with TRBD1. V shed 6 bases, J shed 6 bases, and the junction held 9 bases outside the gene matches. CDR3 size: 14 residues. As DNA, the CDR3 is TGTGCCAGCAGACGGTCAGGGGGCGCGGATGGCTACACCTTC. Residues: CASRRSGGADGYTF.

The V call is TRBV3-1, the J call TRBJ1-2; 9 bases fit TRBD1. Germline assignment: CDR1 LGHDT and CDR2 YNNKEL (reference sequence). The V and J ends lost 7 bases and 8 bases, in that order; junction bases with no gene match: 5. This CDR3 contains 12 residues. DNA of the CDR3: TGTGCCAGCAACCCCACAGGGGGCGGCTACACCTTC. Its protein is CASNPTGGGYTF. Using reference TRBV3-1 and TRBJ1-2 for the parts outside the CDR3, the full variable domain is DTAVSQTPKYLVTQMGNDKSIKCEQNLGHDTMYWYKQDSKKFLKIMFSYNNKELIINETVPNRFSPKSPDKAHLNLHINSLELGDSAVYFCASNPTGGGYTFGSGTRLTVV.

This clonotype was observed once. This chain connects TRBV7-2 to TRBJ2-7, with 9 bases identical to TRBD1. V shed 6 bases, J shed 0 bases, and the junction held 6 bases outside the gene matches. Germline-derived CDR1 and CDR2 are SGHTA and FQGNSA. The CDR3 runs 15 residues. CDR3 protein: CASSPQGALSYEQYF. CDR3 DNA: TGTGCCAGCAGTCCACAGGGGGCCCTCTCCTACGAGCAGTACTTC.

The rearrangement joins TRBV11-1 to TRBJ2-5, with 13 bases aligning to TRBD2. TRBJ2-7 matches the DNA end more closely, so the J call is doubtful. Germline CDR1 is SGHAT and CDR2 is FQDESV (reference sequence). This CDR3 has 15 residues. CDR3 coding DNA: TGTGCCAGCAGCTTCACTAGCGGGGGGGGATACGAGCAGTACTTC. Protein sequence: CASSFTSGGGYEQYF.

In this sample, this clonotype turned up a few times. The V and J genes are TRBV10-3 and TRBJ1-5; no firm D call. This CDR3 is built from 15 residues. Germline V gene sequence: CDR1 ENHRY, CDR2 SYGVKD. V was clipped by 5 bases and J by 5 bases, with 16 bases between them. CDR3 loop: CAISPDGAPHQPQHF. For the CDR3, the DNA is TGTGCCATCAGTCCGGACGGAGCGCCCCATCAGCCCCAGCATTTT.

This clonotype came up many times. This rearrangement joins TRBV4-1 to TRBJ2-7; D possibly corresponds to TRBD1 (5 bases). Germline V gives CDR1 MGHRA, CDR2 YSYEKL. The CDR3 consists of 13 residues. V was shortened by 0 bases and J by 3 bases, with 6 bases between the two germline ends. CDR3 in DNA: TGCGCCAGCAGCCAAGAAAGGGGCTACGAGCAGTACTTC. Its translation: CASSQERGYEQYF.

Only a few counts were recorded for this clonotype. The chain has TRBV29-1 and TRBJ1-1, with TRBD1 matching 8 bases. CDR1 and CDR2 from the germline V gene are SQVTM and ANQGSEA. The CDR3 length is 13 residues. Losses at the gene ends were 3 bases for V and 2 bases for J; bases not matched to a gene: 2. CDR3 nucleotides: TGCAGCGTTGAGCAGGGGGCAAACACTGAAGCTTTCTTT. This translates into CSVEQGANTEAFF.

The chain recombines TRBV29-1 with TRBJ1-2, with a tentative D call TRBD1 (5 bases). The V gene lost 0 bases and the J gene lost 2 bases, with 22 bases spanning the gap. The CDR3 consists of 18 residues. The V gene's germline CDR1 is SQVTM and CDR2 ANQGSEA. The DNA for the CDR3 is TGCAGCGTTGAAGATCTGGGGGACCTTCCCCGGCGGAACTATGGCTACACCTTC. Translating gives CSVEDLGDLPRRNYGYTF.

In its sample, this clonotype was seen once. No DNA is shown, since the ends of the CDR3 on it are uncertain; the CDR3 is the one TCRdb lists. This CDR3 is CASSVGTGTYGDEQLF. The rearrangement uses TRBV9 and TRBJ2-1; the table's D gene call, TRBD1, was not cross checked with the DNA. Counting both end residues, the CDR3 totals 16 amino acids. Germline-derived CDR1 and CDR2 are SGDLS and YYNGEE.

The rearrangement links TRBV20-1 to TRBJ2-7; D gene ambiguous. Deletions cut 7 bases from V and 4 bases from J, with 14 bases between. CDR3 size: 12 residues. CDR1 is DFQATT and CDR2 is SNEGSKA in the germline V gene (reference sequence). Written as DNA, the CDR3 is TGCAGTGTTGTGTCTGATCCGTACGAGCAGTACTTC. Encoded protein: CSVVSDPYEQYF.

This sequence joins TRBV5-1 and TRBJ1-3; 7 nucleotides align to TRBD1. J was trimmed by 2 bases and V by 5 bases; bases with no gene match: 4. Per the germline V gene, CDR1 is SGHRS and CDR2 is YFSETQ. The CDR3 is 14 amino acids. CDR3 amino acids: CASRGTVAGNTIYF. CDR3 coding DNA: TGCGCCAGCAGAGGGACAGTCGCTGGAAACACCATATATTTT.

The J gene is TRBJ1-2, the V gene TRBV2, with D uncertain. CDR3 size: 11 residues. The germline CDR1 and CDR2 sequences are SNHLY and FYNNEI. V lost 8 bases, J lost 7 bases, and 11 bases lay in between. Here the CDR3 DNA reads TGTGCCAGCCTGGGCGCATCTGGCTACACCTTC. It translates to CASLGASGYTF.

This clonotype was picked up one time. The junction and the germline gene differ at one end; a read error may be behind it. The rearrangement uses TRBV4-3 and TRBJ2-5; 8 nucleotides align to TRBD1. The CDR3 length is 14 residues. In germline, CDR1 is LGHNA, CDR2 YSLEER. CDR3 DNA: TGCGCCAACAGCCAAGACAGGGGTGAAGAGACCCAGTACTTC. Its protein is CANSQDRGEETQYF.

This chain uses TRBV29-1 with TRBJ2-1, with 7 bases identical to TRBD2. The length of the CDR3 is 17 residues. V lost 1 base, J lost 13 bases, and 22 bases stayed unmatched. CDR1 SQVTM and CDR2 ANQGSEA come from the germline V gene. CDR3 sequence (DNA): TGCAGCGTTGAAGGCACCCGGGAGGCTTCGCTAGTGAGCACCCAGTTCTTC. This gives the protein CSVEGTREASLVSTQFF.

This clonotype was recorded at least ten times. CDR3 coding DNA: TGTGCCAGCAGCTTATCTAGCGGGACCTACGAGCAGTACTTC. This gives the protein CASSLSSGTYEQYF. The chain is built from TRBV7-2 and TRBJ2-7; 9 nucleotides align to TRBD2. V was clipped by 2 bases and J by 2 bases; unmatched bases: 1. Germline values: CDR1 SGHTA, CDR2 FQGNSA. The CDR3 spans 14 residues. The entire variable domain, with the rest obtained from reference TRBV7-2 and TRBJ2-7, is as follows: GAGVSQSPSNKVTEKGKDVELRCDPISGHTALYWYRQSLGQGLEFLIYFQGNSAPDKSGLPSDRFSAERTGGSVSTLTIQRTQQEDSAVYLCASSLSSGTYEQYFGPGTRLTVT.

The chain is built from TRBV7-6 and TRBJ2-5; tentative D call: TRBD1 (6 bases). CDR3 size: 16 residues. Trimming removed 7 bases at V and 3 bases at J, with 21 bases between. Germline values: CDR1 SGHVS, CDR2 FNYEAQ. The CDR3: CASNLGTGTLKETQYF. The CDR3 DNA is TGTGCCAGCAACTTGGGGACCGGGACACTGAAAGAGACCCAGTACTTC.

This clonotype was found once. V usage is TRBV7-9 and J usage is TRBJ1-1; no clear D gene. Germline CDR1 and CDR2: SEHNR and FQNEAQ (reference sequence). The CDR3 consists of 16 residues. Trimming shortened V by 8 bases and J by 8 bases, and 27 bases separated the two germline ends. The CDR3: CASRIFEGSLFKEAFF. The CDR3 coding sequence is TGTGCCAGCCGGATTTTCGAGGGATCACTTTTCAAAGAAGCTTTCTTT.

In the case of this clonotype: This may come from a read error, since a much larger clone is one base off. CDR3 loop: CASSVVTANYGYTF. The CDR3 DNA sequence: TGTGCCAGCAGCGTAGTGACAGCTAACTATGGCTACACCTTC. V usage is TRBV9 and J usage is TRBJ1-2; TRBD1 might be the D (5 bases). V lost 0 bases and J 0 bases, leaving 6 bases between the germline ends. Germline V CDR1 and CDR2: SGDLS, YYNGEE. The CDR3 loop spans 14 amino acids.

This chain uses TRBV7-2 with TRBJ2-3; D is perhaps TRBD1 (5 bases). The CDR3 covers 15 residues. V dropped 1 base and J dropped 3 bases, with 11 bases sitting between them. Germline CDR1 reads SGHTA; CDR2 reads FQGNSA. CDR3 residues: CASSLVAGLTDTQYF. DNA of the CDR3: TGTGCCAGCAGCTTAGTGGCAGGGCTAACAGATACGCAGTATTTT. Full variable domain (missing parts from reference TRBV7-2 and TRBJ2-3): GAGVSQSPSNKVTEKGKDVELRCDPISGHTALYWYRQSLGQGLEFLIYFQGNSAPDKSGLPSDRFSAERTGGSVSTLTIQRTQQEDSAVYLCASSLVAGLTDTQYFGPGTRLTVL.

The table lists this clonotype with a few counts. The J gene is TRBJ2-1, the V gene TRBV12-3 or TRBV12-4; 8 bases match TRBD1. The CDR3 loop spans 16 amino acids. Germline trimming cut 3 bases from V and 6 bases from J; bases unmatched to any gene: 10. In DNA, the CDR3 is TGTGCCAGCAGTTTTACGGCCGGGGACAGGACCAATGAGCAGTTCTTC. Translating gives CASSFTAGDRTNEQFF.

The gene calls are TRBV29-1 and TRBJ2-7; possibly TRBD1 or TRBD2 for D (6 bases each). Trimming pared 7 bases from V and 0 bases from J, leaving 16 bases between. CDR1 is SQVTM, CDR2 ANQGSEA, per germline. The CDR3 is 14 residues long. The CDR3 DNA reads as TGCAGCGCCGTCCCGGGGGCGGGCTCCTACGAGCAGTACTTC. It codes for CSAVPGAGSYEQYF.

The chain joins TRBV6-2 or TRBV6-3 to TRBJ1-2, with 9 bases matching TRBD1. The CDR3 spans 16 residues. The germline V gene encodes CDR1 MNHEY and CDR2 SVGEGT. Trimming at V came to 7 bases and at J to 4 bases, leaving 13 bases not matched to a gene. CDR3 residues: CASIAGTGRGSYGYTF. CDR3 bases: TGTGCCAGCATTGCCGGGACAGGGAGAGGATCCTATGGCTACACCTTC.

The chain recombines TRBV2 with TRBJ1-1; TRBD1 might be the D (6 bases). The CDR3 consists of 15 residues. Germline CDR1 is SNHLY and CDR2 is FYNNEI. The CDR3 DNA reads TGTGCTAATAGGGGGGGAGGAAGGTCGTGGACTGAAGCTTTCTTT. This encodes CANRGGGRSWTEAFF.

The chain couples TRBV2 to TRBJ2-3; 7 nucleotides agree with TRBD2. The J segment lost 3 bases and the V segment lost 5 bases, leaving 14 bases of the junction unmatched. Per the germline V gene, CDR1 is SNHLY and CDR2 is FYNNEI. The CDR3 runs 17 residues. The CDR3 loop reads CASSIASGVAGTDTQYF. The DNA for the CDR3 is TGTGCCAGCAGTATCGCCAGCGGGGTAGCCGGGACAGATACGCAGTATTTT.

In its sample, this clonotype was seen many times. The J gene is TRBJ2-7, the V gene TRBV29-1, with D tentatively TRBD1 or TRBD2 (5 bases each). CDR1 SQVTM and CDR2 ANQGSEA come from the germline V gene. The V and J ends lost 7 bases and 0 bases respectively, with 10 bases between them. The length of the CDR3 is 12 residues. The CDR3 coding sequence is TGCAGCGGGGGACCGAGCTCCTACGAGCAGTACTTC. This sequence encodes CSGGPSSYEQYF.

Many counts were recorded for this clonotype. The rearrangement uses TRBV7-8 and TRBJ2-1, with TRBD2 matching over 11 bases. Looked up from germline, CDR1 is SGHVS and CDR2 is FQNEAQ. The CDR3 sequence is 16 residues long. The trim removed 4 bases at V and 8 bases at J, leaving 10 bases unmatched. The CDR3 DNA reads as TGTGCCAGCAGCTCCCGACTAGCGGGGATCTTAGATGAGCAGTTCTTC. Its translation is CASSSRLAGILDEQFF.

The chain has TRBV20-1 and TRBJ2-3, with D unresolved. V dropped 2 bases and J dropped 3 bases, with 12 bases sitting between them. Germline CDR1 reads DFQATT; CDR2 reads SNEGSKA (reference sequence). There are 14 residues in the CDR3. CDR3 DNA sequence: TGCAGTGCTAGACTGGTGGTTTTGACAGATACGCAGTATTTT. Its translation is CSARLVVLTDTQYF.

The chain uses TRBV19 and TRBJ2-4; D call uncertain. The CDR3 is made up of 14 amino acids. Germline CDR1 is LNHDA and CDR2 is SQIVND (reference sequence). Trimming left V 5 bases short and J 5 bases short, with 13 bases between. Here the CDR3 DNA reads TGTGCCAGTAGTCGAGGAACTGATGAAAACATTCAGTACTTC. Translated: CASSRGTDENIQYF.

The genes are TRBV7-9 and TRBJ2-7; TRBD2 is a possible D gene (5 bases). The V gene's germline CDR1 is SEHNR and CDR2 FQNEAQ (reference sequence). This CDR3 is 15 amino acids long. V gave up 0 bases and J gave up 2 bases, with 11 bases separating them. The CDR3 is CASSLAGNRAYEQYF. In DNA, the CDR3 is TGTGCCAGCAGCTTAGCCGGGAACCGAGCCTACGAGCAGTACTTC.

CDR3: CASTGLAGDTGELFF. CDR3 sequence (DNA): TGCGCCAGCACTGGACTAGCGGGGGACACCGGGGAGCTGTTTTTT. The chain uses TRBV5-1 and TRBJ2-2; TRBD2 agrees at 13 bases. Germline loops: CDR1 SGHRS, CDR2 YFSETQ. This CDR3 contains 15 residues. Trimming took 6 bases from V and 3 from J; bases not matched to a gene: 2.